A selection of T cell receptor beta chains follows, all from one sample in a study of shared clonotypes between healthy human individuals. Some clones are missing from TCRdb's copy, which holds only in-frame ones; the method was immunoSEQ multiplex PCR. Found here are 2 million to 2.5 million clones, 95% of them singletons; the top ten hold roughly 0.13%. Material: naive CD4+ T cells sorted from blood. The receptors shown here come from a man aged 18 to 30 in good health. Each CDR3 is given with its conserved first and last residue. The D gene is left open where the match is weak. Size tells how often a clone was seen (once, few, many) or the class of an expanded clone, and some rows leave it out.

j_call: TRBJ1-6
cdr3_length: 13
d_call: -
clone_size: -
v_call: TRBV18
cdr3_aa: CASSPVGNSPLHF
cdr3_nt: TGTGCCAGCTCACCGGTCGGCAATTCACCCCTCCACTTT

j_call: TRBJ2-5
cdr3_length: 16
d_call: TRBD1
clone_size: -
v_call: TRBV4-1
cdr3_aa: CASSQDPGQYQETQYF
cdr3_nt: TGCGCCAGCAGCCAAGACCCGGGACAGTACCAAGAGACCCAGTACTTC

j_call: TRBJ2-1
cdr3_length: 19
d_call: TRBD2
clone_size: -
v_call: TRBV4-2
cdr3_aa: CASSQDRPPAGGHWNEQFF
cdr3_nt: TGTGCCAGCAGCCAAGATAGACCACCTGCGGGGGGGCACTGGAATGAGCAGTTCTTC

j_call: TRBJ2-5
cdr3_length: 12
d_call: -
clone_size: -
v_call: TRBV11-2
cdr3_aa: CASSLEVGTQYF
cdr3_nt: TGTGCCAGCAGCTTAGAGGTCGGGACCCAGTACTTC

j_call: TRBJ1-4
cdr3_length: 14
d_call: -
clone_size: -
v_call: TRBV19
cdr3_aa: CASRPVGGVEKLFF
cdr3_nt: TGTGCCAGTAGGCCCGTCGGGGGCGTTGAAAAACTGTTTTTT

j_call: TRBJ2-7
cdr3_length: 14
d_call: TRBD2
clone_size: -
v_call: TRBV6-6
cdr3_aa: CASSLLAGGFEQYF
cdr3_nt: TGTGCCAGCAGTCTCCTAGCGGGAGGGTTCGAGCAGTACTTC

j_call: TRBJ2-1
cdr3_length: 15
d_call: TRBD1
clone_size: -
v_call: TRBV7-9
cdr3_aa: CASSTGQGLYNEQFF
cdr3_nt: TGTGCCAGCAGCACCGGACAGGGGCTTTACAATGAGCAGTTCTTC

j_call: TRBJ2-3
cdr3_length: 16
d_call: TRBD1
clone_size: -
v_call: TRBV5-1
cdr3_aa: CASSGGQGLITDTQYF
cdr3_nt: TGCGCCAGCAGCGGGGGACAGGGTCTAATCACAGATACGCAGTATTTT

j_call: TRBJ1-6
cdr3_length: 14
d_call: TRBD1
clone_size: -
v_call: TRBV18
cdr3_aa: CASSETGANSPLHF
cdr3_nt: TGTGCCAGCTCCGAGACAGGGGCTAATTCACCCCTCCACTTT

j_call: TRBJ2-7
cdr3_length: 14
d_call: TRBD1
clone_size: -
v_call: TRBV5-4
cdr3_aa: CASSSTGIMYEQYF
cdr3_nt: TGTGCCAGCAGCTCGACAGGGATAATGTACGAGCAGTACTTC

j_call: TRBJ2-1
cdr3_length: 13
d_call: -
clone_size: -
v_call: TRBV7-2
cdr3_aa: CASSPWGLNEQFF
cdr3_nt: TGTGCCAGCAGCCCTTGGGGGCTCAATGAGCAGTTCTTC

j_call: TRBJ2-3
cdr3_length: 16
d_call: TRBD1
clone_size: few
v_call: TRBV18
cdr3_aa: CASSPVGQGRGDTQYF
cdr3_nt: TGTGCCAGCTCACCGGTGGGACAGGGTCGTGGTGATACGCAGTATTTT

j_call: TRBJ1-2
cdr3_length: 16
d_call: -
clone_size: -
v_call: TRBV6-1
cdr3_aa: CASSETLSSRSYGYTF
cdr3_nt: TGTGCCAGCAGTGAAACGTTAAGTTCACGGAGCTATGGCTACACCTTC

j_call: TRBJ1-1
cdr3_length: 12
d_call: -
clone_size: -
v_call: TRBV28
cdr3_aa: CASSLRSTEAFF
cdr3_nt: TGTGCCAGCAGTTTACGTAGCACTGAAGCTTTCTTT

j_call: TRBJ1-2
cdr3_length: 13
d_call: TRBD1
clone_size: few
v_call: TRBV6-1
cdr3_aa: CASRPTGNYGYTF
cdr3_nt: TGTGCCAGTCGGCCGACAGGGAACTATGGCTACACCTTC

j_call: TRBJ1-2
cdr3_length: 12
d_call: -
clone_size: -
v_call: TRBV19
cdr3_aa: CASSIDPGGYTF
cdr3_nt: TGTGCCAGTAGTATAGATCCCGGTGGCTACACCTTC

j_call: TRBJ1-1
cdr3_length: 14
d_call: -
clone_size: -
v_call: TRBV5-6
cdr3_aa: CASSLGGSNTEAFF
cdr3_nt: TGTGCCAGCAGCTTGGGCGGCAGCAACACTGAAGCTTTCTTT

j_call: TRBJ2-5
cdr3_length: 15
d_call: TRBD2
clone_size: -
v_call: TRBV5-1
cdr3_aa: CASSLVGGSEETQYF
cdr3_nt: TGCGCCAGCAGCTTGGTAGGCGGGAGTGAGGAGACCCAGTACTTC

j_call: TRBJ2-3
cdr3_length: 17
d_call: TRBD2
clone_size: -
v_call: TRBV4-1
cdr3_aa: CASSQAPMGGGGYTQYF
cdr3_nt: TGCGCCAGCAGCCAGGCCCCGATGGGCGGGGGGGGATATACGCAGTATTTT

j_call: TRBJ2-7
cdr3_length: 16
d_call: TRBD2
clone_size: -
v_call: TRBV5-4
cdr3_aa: CASSLGGLAGSYEQYF
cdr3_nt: TGTGCCAGCAGCTTGGGGGGACTAGCGGGTTCCTACGAGCAGTACTTC

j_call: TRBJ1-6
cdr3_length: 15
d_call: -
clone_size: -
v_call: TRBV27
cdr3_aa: CASSFQGRYNSPLHF
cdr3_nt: TGTGCCAGCAGTTTTCAGGGGAGGTATAATTCACCCCTCCACTTT

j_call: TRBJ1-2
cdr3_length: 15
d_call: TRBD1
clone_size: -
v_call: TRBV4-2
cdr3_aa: CASSVTGEGGYGYTF
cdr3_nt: TGTGCCAGCAGCGTCACAGGGGAGGGTGGCTATGGCTACACCTTC

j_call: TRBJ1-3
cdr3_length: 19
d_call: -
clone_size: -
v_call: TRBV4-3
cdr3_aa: CASSPRWQGPPGSGNTIYF
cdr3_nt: TGCGCCAGCAGCCCCCGTTGGCAGGGGCCGCCAGGCTCTGGAAACACCATATATTTT

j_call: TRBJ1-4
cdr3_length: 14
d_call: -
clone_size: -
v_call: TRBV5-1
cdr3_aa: CASSLVGVDEKLFF
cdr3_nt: TGCGCCAGCAGCTTGGTAGGGGTAGATGAAAAACTGTTTTTT

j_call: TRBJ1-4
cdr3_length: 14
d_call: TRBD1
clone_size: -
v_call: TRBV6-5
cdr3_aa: CASSSGTGREKLFF
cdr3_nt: TGTGCCAGCAGTTCCGGGACAGGGAGAGAAAAACTGTTTTTT

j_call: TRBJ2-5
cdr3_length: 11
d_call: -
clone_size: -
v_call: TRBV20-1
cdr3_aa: CSARDHETQYF
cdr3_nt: TGCAGTGCCCGGGACCACGAGACCCAGTACTTC

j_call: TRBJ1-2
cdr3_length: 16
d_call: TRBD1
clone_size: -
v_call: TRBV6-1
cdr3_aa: CASSEVKQGRYYGYTF
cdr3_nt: TGTGCCAGCAGTGAAGTGAAACAGGGGCGATACTATGGCTACACCTTC

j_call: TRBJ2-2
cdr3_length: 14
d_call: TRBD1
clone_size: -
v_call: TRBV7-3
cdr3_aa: CASSPRQGTGELFF
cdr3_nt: TGTGCCAGCAGCCCCAGACAGGGCACCGGGGAGCTGTTTTTT

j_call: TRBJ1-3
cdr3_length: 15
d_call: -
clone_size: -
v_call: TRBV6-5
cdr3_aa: CASSYYSGGGNTIYF
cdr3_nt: TGTGCCAGCAGTTACTACAGCGGAGGGGGAAACACCATATATTTT

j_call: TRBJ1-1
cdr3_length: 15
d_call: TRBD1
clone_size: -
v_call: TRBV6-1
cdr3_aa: CASSDEPGTVTEAFF
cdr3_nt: TGTGCCAGCAGTGATGAACCCGGGACAGTCACTGAAGCTTTCTTT

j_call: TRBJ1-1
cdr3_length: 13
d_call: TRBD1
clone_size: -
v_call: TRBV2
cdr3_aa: CASSSTGSTEAFF
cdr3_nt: TGTGCCAGCAGTTCGACAGGGTCCACTGAAGCTTTCTTT

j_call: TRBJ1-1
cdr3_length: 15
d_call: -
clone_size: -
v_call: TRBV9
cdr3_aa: CASSVMTGMNTEAFF
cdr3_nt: TGTGCCAGCAGCGTGATGACGGGGATGAACACTGAAGCTTTCTTT

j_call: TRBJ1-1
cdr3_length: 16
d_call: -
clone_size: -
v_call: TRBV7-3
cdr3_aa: CASSLSQGSMNTEAFF
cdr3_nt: TGTGCCAGCAGCTTAAGTCAGGGTTCCATGAACACTGAAGCTTTCTTT

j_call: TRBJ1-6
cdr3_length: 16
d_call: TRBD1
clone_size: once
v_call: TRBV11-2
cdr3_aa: CASSPGTGRSNSPLHF
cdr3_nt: TGTGCCAGCAGCCCAGGGACAGGAAGGTCTAATTCACCCCTCCACTTT

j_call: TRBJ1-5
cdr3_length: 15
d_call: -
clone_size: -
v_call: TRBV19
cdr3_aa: CASTQSGLSNQPQHF
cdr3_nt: TGTGCCAGTACCCAATCAGGGCTTAGCAATCAGCCCCAGCATTTT

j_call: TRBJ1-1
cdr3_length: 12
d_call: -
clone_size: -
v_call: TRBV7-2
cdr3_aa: CASSFGVTEAFF
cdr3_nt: TGTGCCAGCAGCTTCGGGGTCACTGAAGCTTTCTTT

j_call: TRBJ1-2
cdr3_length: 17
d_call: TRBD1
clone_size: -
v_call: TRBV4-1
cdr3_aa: CASSQDPGGADNYGYTF
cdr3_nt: TGCGCCAGCAGCCAAGATCCAGGGGGGGCGGACAACTATGGCTACACCTTC

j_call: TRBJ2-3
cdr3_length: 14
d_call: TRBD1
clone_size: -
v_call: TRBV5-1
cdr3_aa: CATKQGEVTDTQYF
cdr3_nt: TGCGCCACCAAACAGGGGGAAGTGACAGATACGCAGTATTTT

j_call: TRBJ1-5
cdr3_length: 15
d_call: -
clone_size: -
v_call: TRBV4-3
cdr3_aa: CASSQDWVSNQPQHF
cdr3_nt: TGCGCCAGCAGCCAAGATTGGGTGAGCAATCAGCCCCAGCATTTT

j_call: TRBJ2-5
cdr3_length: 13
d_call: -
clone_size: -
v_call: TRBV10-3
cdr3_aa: CAISESSQETQYF
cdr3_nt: TGTGCCATCAGTGAGTCGTCACAAGAGACCCAGTACTTC